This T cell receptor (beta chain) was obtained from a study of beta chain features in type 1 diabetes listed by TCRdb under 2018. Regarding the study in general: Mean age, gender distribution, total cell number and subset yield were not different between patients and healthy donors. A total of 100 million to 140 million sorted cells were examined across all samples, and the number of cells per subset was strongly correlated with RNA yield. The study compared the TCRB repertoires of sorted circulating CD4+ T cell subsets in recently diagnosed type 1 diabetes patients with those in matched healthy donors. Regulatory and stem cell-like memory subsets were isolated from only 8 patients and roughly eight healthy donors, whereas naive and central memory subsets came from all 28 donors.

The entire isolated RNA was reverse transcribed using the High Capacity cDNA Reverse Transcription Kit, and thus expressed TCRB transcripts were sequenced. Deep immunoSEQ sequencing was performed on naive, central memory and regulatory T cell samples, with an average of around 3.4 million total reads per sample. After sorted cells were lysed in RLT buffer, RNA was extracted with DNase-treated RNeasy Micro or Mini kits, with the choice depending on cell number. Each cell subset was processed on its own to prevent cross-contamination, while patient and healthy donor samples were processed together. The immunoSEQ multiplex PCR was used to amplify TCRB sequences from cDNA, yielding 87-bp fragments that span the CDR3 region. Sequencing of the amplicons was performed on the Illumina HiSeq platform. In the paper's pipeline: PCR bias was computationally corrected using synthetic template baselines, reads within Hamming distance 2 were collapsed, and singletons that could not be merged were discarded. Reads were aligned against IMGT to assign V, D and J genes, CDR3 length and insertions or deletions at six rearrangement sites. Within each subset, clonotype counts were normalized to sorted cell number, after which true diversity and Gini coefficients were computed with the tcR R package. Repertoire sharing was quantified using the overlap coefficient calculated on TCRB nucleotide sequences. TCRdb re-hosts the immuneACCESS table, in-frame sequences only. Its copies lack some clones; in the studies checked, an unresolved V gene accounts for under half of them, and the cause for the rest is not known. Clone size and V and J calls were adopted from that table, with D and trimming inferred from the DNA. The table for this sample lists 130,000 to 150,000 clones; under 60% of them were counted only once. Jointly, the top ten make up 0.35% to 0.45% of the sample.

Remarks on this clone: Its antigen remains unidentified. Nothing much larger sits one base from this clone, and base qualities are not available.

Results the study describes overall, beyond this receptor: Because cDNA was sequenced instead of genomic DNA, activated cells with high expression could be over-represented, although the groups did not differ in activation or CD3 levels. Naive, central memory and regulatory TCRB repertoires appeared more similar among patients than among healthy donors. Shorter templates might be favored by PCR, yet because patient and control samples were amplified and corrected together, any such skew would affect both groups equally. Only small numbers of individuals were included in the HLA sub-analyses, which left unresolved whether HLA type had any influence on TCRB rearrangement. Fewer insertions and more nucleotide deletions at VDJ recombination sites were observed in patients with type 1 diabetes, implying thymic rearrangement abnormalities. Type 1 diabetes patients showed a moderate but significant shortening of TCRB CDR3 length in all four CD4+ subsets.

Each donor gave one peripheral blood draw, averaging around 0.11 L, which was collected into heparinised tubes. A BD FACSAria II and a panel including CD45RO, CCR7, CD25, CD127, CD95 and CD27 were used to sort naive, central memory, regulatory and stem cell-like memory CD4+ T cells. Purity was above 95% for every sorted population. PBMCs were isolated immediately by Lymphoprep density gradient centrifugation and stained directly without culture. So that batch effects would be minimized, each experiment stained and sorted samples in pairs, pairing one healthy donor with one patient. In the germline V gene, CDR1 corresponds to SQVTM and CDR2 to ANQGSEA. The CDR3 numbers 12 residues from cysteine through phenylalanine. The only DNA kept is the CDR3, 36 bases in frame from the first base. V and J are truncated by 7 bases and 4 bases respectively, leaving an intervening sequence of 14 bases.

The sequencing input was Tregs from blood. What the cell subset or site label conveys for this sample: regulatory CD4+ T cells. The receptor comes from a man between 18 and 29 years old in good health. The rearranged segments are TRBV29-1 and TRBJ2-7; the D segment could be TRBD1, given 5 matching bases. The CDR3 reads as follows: CSAAQVGYEQYF. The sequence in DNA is TGCAGCGCCGCACAGGTTGGGTACGAGCAGTACTTC.